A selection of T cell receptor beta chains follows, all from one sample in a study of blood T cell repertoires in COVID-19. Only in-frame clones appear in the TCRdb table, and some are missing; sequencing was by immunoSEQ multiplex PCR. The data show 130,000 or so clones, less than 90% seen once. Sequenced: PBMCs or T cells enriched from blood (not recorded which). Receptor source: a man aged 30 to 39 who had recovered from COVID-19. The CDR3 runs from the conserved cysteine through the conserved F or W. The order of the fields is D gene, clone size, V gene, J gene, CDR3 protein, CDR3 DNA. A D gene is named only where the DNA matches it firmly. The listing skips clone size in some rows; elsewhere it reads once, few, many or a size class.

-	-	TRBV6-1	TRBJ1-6	CASSERGGEGDSPLHF	TGTGCCAGCAGTGAAAGGGGAGGGGAAGGAGATTCACCCCTCCACTTT
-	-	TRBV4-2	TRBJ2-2	CASSQERGIGELFF	TGTGCCAGCAGCCAAGAACGGGGGATCGGGGAGCTGTTTTTT
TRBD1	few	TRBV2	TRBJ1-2	CASSELGQSVYGYTF	TGTGCCAGCAGTGAATTGGGACAGAGCGTCTATGGCTACACCTTC
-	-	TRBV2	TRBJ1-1	CASTNPGGPRNTEAFF	TGTGCCAGCACAAATCCGGGGGGGCCGAGGAACACTGAAGCTTTCTTT
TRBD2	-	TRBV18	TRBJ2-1	CASSPLAGEGNEQFF	TGTGCCAGCTCACCCCTAGCGGGAGAGGGGAATGAGCAGTTCTTC
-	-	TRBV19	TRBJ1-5	CASGGIYSNQPQHF	TGTGCCAGCGGGGGGATATATAGCAATCAGCCCCAGCATTTT
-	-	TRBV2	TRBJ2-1	CASLPTSYDEQFF	TGTGCCAGCCTTCCCACTAGTTACGATGAGCAGTTCTTC
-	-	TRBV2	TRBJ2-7	CASSGGVGHPELFYEQYF	TGTGCCAGCAGTGGGGGGGTTGGCCACCCGGAGCTTTTCTACGAGCAGTACTTC
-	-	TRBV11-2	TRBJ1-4	CASSLDRGGADNEKLFF	TGTGCCAGCAGCTTAGATCGGGGCGGGGCAGATAATGAAAAACTGTTTTTT
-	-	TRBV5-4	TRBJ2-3	CASRNRSTDTQYF	TGTGCCAGCAGGAACAGGAGCACAGATACGCAGTATTTT
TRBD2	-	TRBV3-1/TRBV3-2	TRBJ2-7	CASSRLAGAYEQYF	TGTGCCAGCAGCCGACTAGCGGGAGCCTACGAGCAGTACTTC
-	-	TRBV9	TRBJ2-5	CASSGTDRETQYF	TGTGCCAGCAGCGGGACAGACCGGGAGACCCAGTACTTC
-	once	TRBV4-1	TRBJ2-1	CASSQGPPNEQFF	TGCGCCAGCAGCCAAGGGCCACCCAATGAGCAGTTCTTC
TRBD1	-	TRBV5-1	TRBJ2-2	CASSPGQTNTGELFF	TGCGCCAGCAGCCCGGGACAGACGAACACCGGGGAGCTGTTTTTT
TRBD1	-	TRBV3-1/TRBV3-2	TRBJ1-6	CASSQETGTYNSPLHF	TGTGCCAGCAGCCAAGAGACAGGGACCTATAATTCACCCCTCCACTTT
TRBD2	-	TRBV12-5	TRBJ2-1	CASGLGTSGRAGEQFF	TGTGCTAGTGGTTTGGGCACTAGCGGGAGGGCGGGTGAGCAGTTCTTC